Below are 14 T cell receptor beta chains sequenced from a single sample in a study of blood T cells in healthy people across ages. Through a sample-barcoded 5' primer and a J-beta primer mix, a second PCR was run for roughly 6 to 12 cycles. TCRdb itself ran the 5' RACE reads through MiXCR, one entry per CDR3 protein. The repertoire holds 700,000 or so distinct CDR3 sequences, with around 38% as singletons. Sequencing was carried out using blood. Receptor source: a man older than 75 in good health.

Points on this clonotype: A much larger clone is a single base away; this may be a read error. This sequence joins TRBV12-3 or TRBV12-4 and TRBJ2-5; D remains ambiguous. V lost 5 bases, J lost 13 bases, and 23 bases lay in between. CDR3 length equals 14 residues. The CDR3 region has the DNA TGTGCCAGCAGTCCAAGGGCCAAAGTCTACGAGCGGTACTTC. It codes for CASSPRAKVYERYF.

The table lists this clonotype with many counts. The rearrangement joins TRBV7-9 to TRBJ1-5, with D possibly matching TRBD1 (6 bases). Per germline, CDR1 SEHNR and CDR2 FQNEAQ (reference sequence). V was shortened by 5 bases and J by 6 bases, with 14 bases between the two germline ends. The CDR3 has 14 amino acids. DNA of the CDR3: TGTGCCAGCAGCGCGACAGGATCCGGTCAGCCCCAGCATTTT. Its translation: CASSATGSGQPQHF.

By its share, this clonotype is medium-sized (0.01 to 0.1%). The chain recombines TRBV6-1 with TRBJ2-5; 10 nucleotides line up with TRBD1. Trimming took 4 bases from V and 3 from J; bases not matched to a gene: 8. The V gene's germline CDR1 is MNHNS and CDR2 SASEGT. This CDR3 has 16 amino acids. In DNA form, the CDR3 reads TGTGCCAGCAGTGGAGGACAGGGGGAGGGAGAAGAGACCCAGTACTTC. Its translation is CASSGGQGEGEETQYF.

In this sample, this clonotype turned up once. The chain uses TRBV19 and TRBJ1-2, with D unclear. Germline loops: CDR1 LNHDA, CDR2 SQIVND (reference sequence). V shed 5 bases and J shed 3 bases, with 10 bases lying between them. The CDR3 runs to 13 residues. CDR3: CASSYQEDYGYTF. As DNA, the CDR3 is TGTGCCAGTAGTTACCAGGAAGACTATGGCTACACCTTC. Full variable domain (missing parts from reference TRBV19 and TRBJ1-2): DGGITQSPKYLFRKEGQNVTLSCEQNLNHDAMYWYRQDPGQGLRLIYYSQIVNDFQKGDIAEGYSVSREKKESFPLTVTSAQKNPTAFYLCASSYQEDYGYTFGSGTRLTVV.

This clonotype was seen only a few times. In DNA, the CDR3 is TGCAGCGCACTCTTGGGGAACACTGAAGCTTTCTTT. Translated: CSALLGNTEAFF. The chain recombines TRBV29-1 with TRBJ1-1; D not resolved. The CDR3 has 12 residues. Looked up from germline, CDR1 is SQVTM and CDR2 is ANQGSEA. Trimming stripped 7 bases from V and 1 base from J, with 10 bases between.

This clonotype was seen repeatedly, ten times or more. The chain links TRBV6-2 or TRBV6-3 to TRBJ2-6; D gene uncertain. Per the germline V gene, CDR1 is MNHEY and CDR2 is SVGEGT. Trimming took 6 bases from V and 1 from J, leaving 10 bases between them. CDR3 length: 15 amino acids. This chain's CDR3 is CASSLTSSGANVLTF. In DNA, the CDR3 is TGTGCCAGCAGCTTAACGTCGTCTGGGGCCAACGTCCTGACTTTC.

This chain connects TRBV12-5 to TRBJ2-3; no reliable D call. The germline V gene encodes CDR1 LGHNT and CDR2 FRNRAP. V was clipped by 2 bases and J by 3 bases, with 9 bases between them. There are 14 residues in the CDR3. The CDR3 sequence is CASGLSASTDTQYF. The DNA of the CDR3 is TGTGCTAGTGGTTTGTCAGCGTCGACAGATACGCAGTATTTT.

The rearrangement joins TRBV9 to TRBJ2-1, with D unresolved. The CDR3 consists of 12 residues. Trimming removed 0 bases from V and 13 bases from J, with 11 bases in between. CDR1 is SGDLS, CDR2 YYNGEE, per germline. CDR3 in DNA: TGTGCCAGCAGCGTAGCTGAGAGAATTCAGTTCTTC. Its translation: CASSVAERIQFF.

The rearrangement links TRBV4-1 to TRBJ2-3; TRBD2 aligns across 11 bases. V lost 2 bases to trimming and J lost 2 bases; unmatched junction nucleotides: 9. There are 18 residues in the CDR3. Germline-derived CDR1 and CDR2 are MGHRA and YSYEKL. The CDR3 loop is CASSQLPPSGGFTDTQYF. CDR3 bases: TGCGCCAGCAGCCAACTACCACCTAGCGGGGGGTTCACAGATACGCAGTATTTT.

V and J are TRBV4-3 and TRBJ2-2; 8 bases are shared with TRBD2. The CDR3 covers 15 residues. Germline CDR1 and CDR2: LGHNA and YSLEER. The V gene end was trimmed by 0 bases and the J gene end by 7 bases; junction bases not matched to a gene: 4. The CDR3 bases are TGCGCCAGCAGCCAAGACGATAGCGGGGTCGGGGAGCTGTTTTTT. It translates to CASSQDDSGVGELFF.

The chain couples TRBV6-2 or TRBV6-3 to TRBJ2-1, with 12 bases matching TRBD2. The CDR3 covers 17 residues. CDR1 and CDR2 from the germline V gene are MNHEY and SVGEGT. Trimming cost V 8 bases and J 7 bases; bases outside gene matches: 15. CDR3 loop: CASVSRLAGAGANEQFF. As DNA, the CDR3 is TGTGCCAGCGTATCCCGACTAGCGGGAGCAGGAGCGAATGAGCAGTTCTTC.

This clonotype was counted between two and nine times. The rearrangement joins TRBV20-1 to TRBJ2-3; D is possibly TRBD1 (6 bases). CDR1 is DFQATT, CDR2 SNEGSKA, per germline (reference sequence). This CDR3 has 15 amino acids. Trimming left V 3 bases short and J 4 bases short, with 17 bases between. The DNA of the CDR3 is TGCAGTGCTAGGTCCCCCCGACAGGCAGCAGATACGCAGTATTTT. This codes for CSARSPRQAADTQYF.

The V gene is TRBV5-4, the J gene TRBJ2-7, with D unclear. Germline loops: CDR1 SGHNT, CDR2 YYREEE (reference sequence). The CDR3 runs to 15 residues. Trimming cost V 4 bases and J 2 bases, with 16 bases left between them. This CDR3 reads CASSRRVSRAYEQYF. The CDR3 DNA is TGTGCCAGCAGCAGAAGGGTGTCAAGGGCCTACGAGCAGTACTTC.

The chain is built from TRBV24-1 and TRBJ2-6; 7 nucleotides line up with TRBD2. Unmatched junction bases numbered 7, after V lost 6 bases and J lost 0 bases. The length of the CDR3 is 17 residues. Per germline, CDR1 KGHDR and CDR2 SFDVKD. The CDR3 here is CATSRPGGSSGANVLTF. DNA of the CDR3: TGTGCCACCAGTCGCCCTGGCGGGAGCTCTGGGGCCAACGTCCTGACTTTC.